The next 2 T cell receptor beta chains were all read from a single sample in a study of cytomegalovirus exposure and HLA in healthy donors. Researchers ran the PCR with 60 Vbeta and 13 Jbeta primers. Assay: immunoSEQ multiplex PCR; the TCRdb copy retains only in-frame clones and omits some. The listing records 150,000 to 250,000 clones. Sample: PBMCs. The receptors shown here come from a boy aged 10-17 years in good health and CMV-seronegative.

CDR3 DNA sequence: TGTGCCAGCAGCTTGACTAGCGGGGGGGCAGATACGCAGTATTTT. Translation gives CASSLTSGGADTQYF. The chain has TRBV7-9 and TRBJ2-3, with 14 bases fitting TRBD2. Germline CDR1 and CDR2: SEHNR and FQNEAQ (reference sequence). Unmatched junction bases numbered 0, after V lost 3 bases and J lost 4 bases. CDR3 length equals 15 residues.

CDR3 DNA sequence: TGTGCCAGCAGCTCACTACAGGGGAACACCGGGGAGCTGTTTTTT. It is translated as CASSSLQGNTGELFF. The J gene is TRBJ2-2, the V gene TRBV5-4; possibly TRBD1 for D (6 bases). Trimming cost V 3 bases and J 1 base, with 10 bases left between them. This CDR3 is built from 15 residues. Per the germline V gene, CDR1 is SGHNT and CDR2 is YYREEE (reference sequence).